What follows are 14 T cell receptor beta chains derived from one specimen sequenced in a study of blood T cells in healthy people across ages. A J-beta primer mix and a sample-barcoded 5' primer were used in a second PCR of roughly 6 to 11 cycles. TCRdb redid the calling of the 5' RACE reads with MiXCR, one entry per CDR3 protein. Of approximately 900,000 distinct CDR3 sequences listed, around 46% are singletons. The sample consisted of blood. The receptors shown here come from a man aged 30 to 39 in good health.

This clonotype has ten or more counts. The J gene is TRBJ1-2, the V gene TRBV28; no reliable D call. V was pared by 6 bases and J by 6 bases, with 8 bases between. This CDR3 has 11 amino acids. Germline lookup yields CDR1 MDHEN and CDR2 SYDVKM. CDR3 DNA sequence: TGTGCCAGCAGACCAGAACATGGCTACACCTTC. This sequence encodes CASRPEHGYTF.

This chain joins TRBV7-2 and TRBJ2-1; either TRBD1 or TRBD2 may fit D (6 bases each). Trimming left V 4 bases short and J 6 bases short, with 16 bases between. Germline CDR1 reads SGHTA; CDR2 reads FQGNSA. The CDR3 consists of 15 residues. CDR3 in amino acids: CASSSPGATFNEQFF. CDR3 nucleotide sequence: TGTGCCAGCAGCTCCCCGGGGGCCACATTCAATGAGCAGTTCTTC. Full variable domain (remainder filled in from reference TRBV7-2 and TRBJ2-1): GAGVSQSPSNKVTEKGKDVELRCDPISGHTALYWYRQSLGQGLEFLIYFQGNSAPDKSGLPSDRFSAERTGGSVSTLTIQRTQQEDSAVYLCASSSPGATFNEQFFGPGTRLTVL.

The V call is TRBV9, the J call TRBJ2-3; maybe TRBD2 (6 bases). Trimming stripped 4 bases from V and 1 base from J, with 16 bases between. The germline V gene has CDR1 SGDLS and CDR2 YYNGEE. The CDR3 length is 16 residues. As DNA, the CDR3 is TGTGCCAGCAGCCCCGGTGGAGGGATCGGCACAGATACGCAGTATTTT. Amino acid sequence: CASSPGGGIGTDTQYF.

This rearrangement joins TRBV11-2 to TRBJ1-2; D might be TRBD1 (6 bases). V lost 1 base and J lost 0, with 15 bases in between. CDR1 is SGHAT and CDR2 is FQNNGV in the germline V gene. This CDR3 spans 17 amino acids. The CDR3 loop reads CASSLGPHRASNYGYTF. CDR3 DNA: TGTGCCAGCAGCTTAGGCCCTCACAGGGCCTCTAACTATGGCTACACCTTC.

This clonotype was detected once. The genes are TRBV13 and TRBJ2-1, with a tentative D call TRBD2 (6 bases). Germline-derived CDR1 and CDR2 are PRHDT and FYEKMQ (reference sequence). This CDR3 has 12 amino acids. V lost 7 bases, J lost 13 bases, and 17 bases lay in between. The CDR3 protein is CASKRGGETQFF. For the CDR3, the DNA is TGTGCCAGCAAAAGGGGAGGAGAGACCCAGTTCTTC.

The chain joins TRBV2 to TRBJ2-3; D perhaps matches TRBD1 (5 bases). The CDR3 consists of 15 residues. Germline V gives CDR1 SNHLY, CDR2 FYNNEI. V lost 3 bases, J lost 0 bases, and 10 bases lay in between. This CDR3 is CASSEQDISTDTQYF. The CDR3 nucleotides are TGTGCCAGCAGTGAGCAGGACATTAGCACAGATACGCAGTATTTT.

This chain joins TRBV20-1 and TRBJ2-3; possibly TRBD2 for D (6 bases). V was pared by 0 bases and J by 2 bases, with 9 bases between. The CDR3 consists of 14 residues. Germline loops: CDR1 DFQATT, CDR2 SNEGSKA (reference sequence). The CDR3 sequence: CSARDRETTDTQYF. CDR3 coding DNA: TGCAGTGCTAGAGATCGGGAGACCACAGATACGCAGTATTTT.

The chain carries TRBV20-1 and TRBJ2-7; D may match TRBD1 or TRBD2 (5 bases each). Germline CDR1 is DFQATT and CDR2 is SNEGSKA (reference sequence). V shed 1 base and J shed 3 bases, with 13 bases lying between them. The length of the CDR3 is 14 residues. The CDR3 nucleotides are TGCAGTGCTAGAGTTCTCGGGACGGACTACGAGCAGTACTTC. It specifies CSARVLGTDYEQYF.

In its sample, this clonotype was seen a few times. Written as DNA, the CDR3 is TGCGCCAGCAGCCAAGATGGCCTCTCTAGAAATGAGCAGTTCTTC. Its translation is CASSQDGLSRNEQFF. J is TRBJ2-1 and V is TRBV4-1; D gene ambiguous. Trimming stripped 0 bases from V and 7 bases from J, with 13 bases between. CDR1 MGHRA and CDR2 YSYEKL come from the germline V gene. The CDR3 totals 15 residues.

The table lists this clonotype with a few counts. The V call is TRBV10-3, the J call TRBJ2-3, with a possible D match to TRBD2 (7 bases). Trimming cost V 3 bases and J 8 bases, with 18 bases left between them. There are 15 residues in the CDR3. Germline lookup yields CDR1 ENHRY and CDR2 SYGVKD. The CDR3 DNA reads TGTGCCATCAGTGAAGGCTCCGGGGGGCCGGGTACGCAGTATTTT. It specifies CAISEGSGGPGTQYF.

This clonotype has only one observation. The rearrangement joins TRBV12-3 or TRBV12-4 to TRBJ2-7, with D possibly being TRBD1 or TRBD2 (6 bases each). The germline V and J ends were trimmed by 6 bases and 3 bases, with 21 bases remaining between them. The CDR3 has 16 residues. Here the CDR3 DNA reads TGTGCCAGCAGCCGGAGCGACAGGCGGGAACACTACGAGCAGTACTTC. It codes for CASSRSDRREHYEQYF.

This clonotype was observed a handful of times. The chain couples TRBV6-2 or TRBV6-3 to TRBJ2-7, with D unresolved. Germline values: CDR1 MNHEY, CDR2 SVGEGT. Trimming cost V 5 bases and J 6 bases, with 8 bases left between them. The CDR3 has 11 amino acids. Here the CDR3 reads CASSMSGEQYF. The CDR3 nucleotides are TGTGCCAGCAGTATGTCAGGCGAGCAGTACTTC.

The chain recombines TRBV11-3 with TRBJ2-7; no definite D call. This CDR3 is 15 amino acids long. Trimming removed 1 base from V and 0 bases from J, with 10 bases in between. Germline V gene data show CDR1 as SGHNT and CDR2 as YENEEA. Written as DNA, the CDR3 is TGTGCCAGCAGCTTAGTCACATTGAGCTCCTACGAGCAGTACTTC. Protein sequence: CASSLVTLSSYEQYF.

The table lists this clonotype with a few counts. The chain has TRBV12-3 or TRBV12-4 and TRBJ2-1; 8 bases are shared with TRBD1. The CDR3 runs to 13 residues. V lost 5 bases and J lost 8; bases outside the gene matches: 5. CDR3 protein: CASSTAQGDEQFF. CDR3 DNA: TGTGCCAGCAGTACCGCACAGGGGGATGAGCAGTTCTTC.